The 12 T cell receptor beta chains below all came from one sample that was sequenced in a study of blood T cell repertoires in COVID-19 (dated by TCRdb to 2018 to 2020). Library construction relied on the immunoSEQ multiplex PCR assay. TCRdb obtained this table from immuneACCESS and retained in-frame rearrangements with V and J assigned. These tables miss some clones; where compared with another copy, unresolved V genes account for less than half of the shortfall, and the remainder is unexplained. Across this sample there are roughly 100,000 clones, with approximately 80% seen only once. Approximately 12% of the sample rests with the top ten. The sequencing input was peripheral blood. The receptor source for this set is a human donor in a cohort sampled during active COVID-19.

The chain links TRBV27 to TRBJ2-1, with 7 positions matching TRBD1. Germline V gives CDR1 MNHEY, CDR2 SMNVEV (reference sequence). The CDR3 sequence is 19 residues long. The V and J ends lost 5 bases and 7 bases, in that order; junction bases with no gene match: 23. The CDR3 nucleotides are TGTGCCAGCAGTCCGGGCCGTTCGAGAGGGGGCCGGGGTCTGAATGAGCAGTTCTTC. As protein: CASSPGRSRGGRGLNEQFF.

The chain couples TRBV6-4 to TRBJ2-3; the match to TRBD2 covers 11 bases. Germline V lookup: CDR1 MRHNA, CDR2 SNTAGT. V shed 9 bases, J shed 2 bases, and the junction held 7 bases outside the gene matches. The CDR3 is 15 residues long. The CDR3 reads CASSTSGAVTDTQYF. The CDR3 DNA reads TGTGCCAGTTCGACTAGCGGGGCGGTCACAGATACGCAGTATTTT.

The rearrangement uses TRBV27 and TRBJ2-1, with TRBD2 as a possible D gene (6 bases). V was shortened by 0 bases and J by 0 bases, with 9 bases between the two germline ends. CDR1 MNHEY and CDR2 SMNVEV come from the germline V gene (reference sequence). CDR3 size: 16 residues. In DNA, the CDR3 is TGTGCCAGCAGTTTATCGGGGCGGGGCTCCTACAATGAGCAGTTCTTC. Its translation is CASSLSGRGSYNEQFF.

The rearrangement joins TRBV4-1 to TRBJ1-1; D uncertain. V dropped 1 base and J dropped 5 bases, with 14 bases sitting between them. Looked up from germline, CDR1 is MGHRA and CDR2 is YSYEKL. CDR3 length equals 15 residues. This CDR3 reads CASSQVRSSGTEAFF. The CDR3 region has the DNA TGCGCCAGCAGCCAAGTCAGGTCATCGGGGACTGAAGCTTTCTTT.

In nucleotides, the CDR3 is TGTGCCAGCACCCCGGCGGACTCTGGAAACACCATATATTTT. Translating gives CASTPADSGNTIYF. The V and J genes are TRBV5-5 and TRBJ1-3; D not resolved. Germline V lookup: CDR1 SGHKS, CDR2 YYEKEE (reference sequence). Between the trimmed V and J ends, which lost 6 bases and 0 bases, there was a span of 10 bases. This CDR3 is built from 14 residues.

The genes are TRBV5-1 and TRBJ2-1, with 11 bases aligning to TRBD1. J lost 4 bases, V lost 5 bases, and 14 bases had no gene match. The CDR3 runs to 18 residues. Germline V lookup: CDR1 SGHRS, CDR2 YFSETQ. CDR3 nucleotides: TGCGCCAGCAGAAAGTGGGGATCGGGGACAGGGGGATACAATGAGCAGTTCTTC. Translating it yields CASRKWGSGTGGYNEQFF. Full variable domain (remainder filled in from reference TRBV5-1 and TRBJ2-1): KAGVTQTPRYLIKTRGQQVTLSCSPISGHRSVSWYQQTPGQGLQFLFEYFSETQRNKGNFPGRFSGRQFSNSRSEMNVSTLELGDSALYLCASRKWGSGTGGYNEQFFGPGTRLTVL.

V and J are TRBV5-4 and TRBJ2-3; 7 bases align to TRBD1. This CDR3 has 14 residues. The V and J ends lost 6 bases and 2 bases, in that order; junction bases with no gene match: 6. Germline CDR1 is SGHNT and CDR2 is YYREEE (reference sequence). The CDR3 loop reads CASTEGQLTDTQYF. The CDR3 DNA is TGTGCCAGCACCGAGGGACAGCTCACAGATACGCAGTATTTT.

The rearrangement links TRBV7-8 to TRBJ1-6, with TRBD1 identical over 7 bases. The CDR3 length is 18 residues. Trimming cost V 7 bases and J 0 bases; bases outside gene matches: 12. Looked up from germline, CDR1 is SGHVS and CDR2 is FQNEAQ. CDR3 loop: CASTHLRQGGSYNSPLHF. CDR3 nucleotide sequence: TGTGCCAGCACCCACCTCAGACAGGGTGGCTCCTATAATTCACCCCTCCACTTT.

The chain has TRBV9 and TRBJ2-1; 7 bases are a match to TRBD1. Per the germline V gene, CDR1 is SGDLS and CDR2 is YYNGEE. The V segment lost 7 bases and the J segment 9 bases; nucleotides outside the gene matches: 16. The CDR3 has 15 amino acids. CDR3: CASPLGQGDGSEQFF. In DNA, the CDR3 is TGTGCCAGCCCTTTGGGGCAGGGGGATGGTAGTGAGCAGTTCTTC.

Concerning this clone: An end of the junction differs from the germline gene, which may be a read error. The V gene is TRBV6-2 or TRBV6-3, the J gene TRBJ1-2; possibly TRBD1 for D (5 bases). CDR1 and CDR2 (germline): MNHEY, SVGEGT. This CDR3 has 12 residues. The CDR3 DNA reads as TGTGCCAGCAGCGAAGGACGGGGGACTGGAGCCTTC. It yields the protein CASSEGRGTGAF.

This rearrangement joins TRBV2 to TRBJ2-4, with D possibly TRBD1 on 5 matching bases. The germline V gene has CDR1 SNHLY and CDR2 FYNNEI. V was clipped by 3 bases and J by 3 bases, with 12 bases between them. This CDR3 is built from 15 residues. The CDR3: CASSDRQGYKNIQYF. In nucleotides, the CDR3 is TGTGCCAGCAGTGATAGGCAGGGCTACAAAAACATTCAGTACTTC. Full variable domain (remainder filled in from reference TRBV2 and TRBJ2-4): EPEVTQTPSHQVTQMGQEVILRCVPISNHLYFYWYRQILGQKVEFLVSFYNNEISEKSEIFDDQFSVERPDGSNFTLKIRSTKLEDSAMYFCASSDRQGYKNIQYFGAGTRLSVL.

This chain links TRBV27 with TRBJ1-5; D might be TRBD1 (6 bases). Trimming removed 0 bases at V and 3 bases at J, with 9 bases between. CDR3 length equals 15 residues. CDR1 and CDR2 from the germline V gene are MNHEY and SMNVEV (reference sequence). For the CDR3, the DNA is TGTGCCAGCAGTTTATCCAGGGACAACAATCAGCCCCAGCATTTT. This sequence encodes CASSLSRDNNQPQHF.